The source of this T cell receptor beta chain is a study of cytomegalovirus exposure and HLA in healthy donors. About the study: There were around 100 million unique TCR beta sequences, drawn from roughly 200 million T cells, in an earlier analysis. Study-wide findings and caveats: Follow-up analysis later connected one missense variant in DCLRE1C with trimming of TCR beta V- and J-genes.

Notes on this clone: What it binds is not known.

This CDR3 has 14 amino acids. In germline, CDR1 is SGHAT, CDR2 FQNNGV. V was clipped by 2 bases and J by 5 bases; unmatched bases: 6. Vbeta (60) and Jbeta (13) primers were used in the PCR. The assay was immunoSEQ multiplex PCR, and TCRdb's table has in-frame clones only and misses some. Of over 100,000 clones listed, under 85% are singletons. Specimen: PBMCs. The sequence was obtained from a male donor in good health and CMV-seropositive. The V and J genes are TRBV11-2 and TRBJ2-7; 7 bases line up with TRBD1. The DNA for the CDR3 is TGTGCCAGCAGCTTAAATTACAGGGGAGACGAGCAGTACTTC. Its protein product is CASSLNYRGDEQYF.